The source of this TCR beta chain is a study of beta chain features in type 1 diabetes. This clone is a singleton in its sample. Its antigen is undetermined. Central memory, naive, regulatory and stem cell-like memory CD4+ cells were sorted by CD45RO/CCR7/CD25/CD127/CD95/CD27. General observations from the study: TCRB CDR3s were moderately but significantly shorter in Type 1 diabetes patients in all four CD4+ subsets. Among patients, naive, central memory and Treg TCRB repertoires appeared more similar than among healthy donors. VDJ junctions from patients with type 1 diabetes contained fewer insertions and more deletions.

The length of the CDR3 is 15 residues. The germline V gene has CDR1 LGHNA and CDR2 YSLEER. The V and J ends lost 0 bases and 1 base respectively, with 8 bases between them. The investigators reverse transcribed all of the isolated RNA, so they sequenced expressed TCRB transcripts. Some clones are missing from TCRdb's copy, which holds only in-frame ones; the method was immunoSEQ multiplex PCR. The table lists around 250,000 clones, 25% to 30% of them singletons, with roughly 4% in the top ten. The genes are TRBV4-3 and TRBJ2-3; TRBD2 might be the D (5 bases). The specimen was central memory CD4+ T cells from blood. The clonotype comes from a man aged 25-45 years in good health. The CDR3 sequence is CASSQESGGTDTQYF. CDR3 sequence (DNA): TGCGCCAGCAGCCAAGAAAGCGGCGGCACAGATACGCAGTATTTT.